This T cell receptor beta chain was profiled in a study of T-cell memory formation after mild COVID-19. The overall study: There were largely donor-specific TCR clusters.

With constant-segment primers, 5'RACE yielded cDNA libraries of TCR alpha and TCR beta that carried sample barcodes and UMIs. TCRdb recomputed calls from the 5' RACE reads with MiXCR, one row per CDR3 protein. Found here are about 180,000 distinct CDR3 sequences, under 20% of them singletons; the top ten hold roughly 3.8%. Study conclusions and caveats: Clones contracting day 15 to 85 were balanced CD4/CD8; later expanders leaned CD4+.

This clonotype was detected many times. What it recognizes is unknown. The CDR3 contains 11 residues. V gave up 11 bases and J gave up 6 bases, with 13 bases separating them. Germline-derived CDR1 and CDR2 are SGHTA and FQGNSA. This clonotype was obtained from a man younger than 30 who had mild COVID-19 (a few samples of this study predate the infection). Cell type and time point are not known. Sequenced sample: PBMCs or a T cell subset sorted from them (not recorded which). The chain links TRBV7-2 to TRBJ2-5; D is unclear. As DNA, the CDR3 is TGTGCCGTCGGGCCCCAGCAGACCCAGTACTTC. Its protein product is CAVGPQQTQYF.